This T cell receptor (beta chain) was identified in a study of cytotoxic CD8 clonotypes in ibrutinib-treated CLL. Across the whole study: There were, on average, about 250,000 productive templates and 90,000 to 95,000 productive rearrangements per sample.

Trimming cost V 7 bases and J 0 bases, with 15 bases left between them. Looked up from germline, CDR1 is MDHEN and CDR2 is SYDVKM. CDR3 length: 15 amino acids. With sequencing, the targeted depth ranged from 1 in 200,000 to 1 in 1 million T cells. Method: immunoSEQ multiplex PCR; TCRdb's copy keeps in-frame clones and lacks some. The sample lists 110,000 to 150,000 clones; 60% to 85% were seen once. The sample was PBMCs, taken after 24 months of ibrutinib treatment. This TCR derives from a human donor with chronic lymphocytic leukemia. This chain joins TRBV28 and TRBJ1-1; D possibly corresponds to TRBD1 (6 bases). As DNA, the CDR3 is TGTGCCAGCATTCGAAGGGGGAAAATGAACACTGAAGCTTTCTTT. Protein product: CASIRRGKMNTEAFF.